This is a list of T cell receptor beta chains from one sample in a study of T-cell memory formation after mild COVID-19. TCRdb ran MiXCR on the 5' RACE reads and lists one entry per CDR3 protein. The sample holds hundreds of thousands of distinct CDR3 sequences, 20% to 25% seen once. The sequencing sample was made of PBMCs or a T cell subset sorted from them (not recorded which). These receptors originate from an adult woman who had mild COVID-19 (a few samples of this study predate the infection). Cell type and time point are not known. CDR3s include the opening cysteine and the closing phenylalanine or tryptophan. The order of the fields is D gene, clone size, J gene, V gene, CDR3 DNA, CDR3 protein. A D gene is named only where the DNA matches it firmly. Clone size appears in some rows only: once, few, many, or a class for an expanded clone.

TRBD1	few	TRBJ1-1	TRBV9	TGTGCCAGCAGCCTCCGGACAGGGGGCGAAGCTTTCTTT	CASSLRTGGEAFF
TRBD1	NA	TRBJ1-4	TRBV19	TGTGCCAGTAGGGGACAGGCAACTAATGAAAAACTGTTTTTT	CASRGQATNEKLFF
NA	NA	TRBJ1-2	TRBV5-6	TGTGCCAGCAGCTTACGACAGTACTATGGCTACACCTTC	CASSLRQYYGYTF
NA	NA	TRBJ1-1	TRBV5-1	TGCGCCAGCAGCTTGTCCAAGGATACTTTCTTT	CASSLSKDTFF
TRBD2	few	TRBJ2-1	TRBV7-8	TGTGCCAGCAGTTCCCTTAGCGGGGGGGCCTACAATGAGCAGTTCTTC	CASSSLSGGAYNEQFF
NA	NA	TRBJ2-7	TRBV19	TGTGCCAGTAGTATAGATTTCAGGCACAAGACCTACGAGCAGTACTTC	CASSIDFRHKTYEQYF
NA	NA	TRBJ2-3	TRBV7-3	TGTGCCAGCAGCGGCTCCGTCGGGACAACAGATACGCAGTATTTT	CASSGSVGTTDTQYF
NA	NA	TRBJ1-2	TRBV19	TGTGCCAGTAGTGAAGGGTGGTTTGTCCTCTATGGCTACACCTTC	CASSEGWFVLYGYTF
NA	NA	TRBJ2-1	TRBV6-2/TRBV6-3	TGTGCCAGCAGTTACTCCGGGATTAAGCAGTTCTTC	CASSYSGIKQFF
NA	many	TRBJ1-1	TRBV5-6	TGTGCCAGCAGCTTGACGACGAACACTGAAGCTTTCTTT	CASSLTTNTEAFF
NA	few	TRBJ2-3	TRBV11-2	TGTGCCAGCAGCCGCATGTCCCAAATTGGGACAGATACGCAGTATTTT	CASSRMSQIGTDTQYF
NA	few	TRBJ1-6	TRBV7-9	TGTGCCAGCAGCTTCTCCGGGAATAATTCACCCCTCCACTTT	CASSFSGNNSPLHF
TRBD1	NA	TRBJ2-3	TRBV5-1	TGCGCCAGCAGCTCGGGACAGGCAGGGGATACGCAGTATTTT	CASSSGQAGDTQYF
NA	few	TRBJ1-4	TRBV7-9	TGTGCCAGCAGCTCATCGAGAGAGGAAAAACTGTTTTTT	CASSSSREEKLFF
NA	few	TRBJ1-2	TRBV18	TGTGCCAGCTCACCGAGGCCAGGACATGGCGACTATGGCTACACCTTC	CASSPRPGHGDYGYTF
NA	NA	TRBJ2-7	TRBV30	TGTGCCTGGAGTGTATTTGGTTCCGTGACAGCCTTACGCTCCTACGAGCAGTACTTC	CAWSVFGSVTALRSYEQYF
TRBD1	NA	TRBJ1-2	TRBV11-1	TGTGCCAGCGCCGAGGACAGGATTAACTATGGCTACACCTTC	CASAEDRINYGYTF
NA	NA	TRBJ2-3	TRBV7-6	TGTGCCAGCAGGATCGCGGGCACAGATACGCAGTATTTT	CASRIAGTDTQYF
TRBD2	many	TRBJ2-5	TRBV12-3/TRBV12-4	TGTGCCAGCAGTCCTAGCGGGGGGGGCTCAGAGACCCAGTACTTC	CASSPSGGGSETQYF
NA	few	TRBJ2-7	TRBV24-1	TGTGCCACCAGTGATCCCCGGGATACCGAGCAGTACTTC	CATSDPRDTEQYF
NA	NA	TRBJ2-7	TRBV10-3	TGTGCCATCAGTGTGGACGGGAGTAGGTACGAGCAGTACTTC	CAISVDGSRYEQYF
NA	NA	TRBJ2-5	TRBV14	TGTGCCAGCAGCCAAGATTACCCCTTCAAAGAGACCCAGTACTTC	CASSQDYPFKETQYF
NA	few	TRBJ2-2	TRBV7-6	TGTGCCAGCAGCTTCCCCCTTGCGGGGAACAGCGGGGAGCTGTTTTTT	CASSFPLAGNSGELFF
TRBD1	few	TRBJ2-7	TRBV12-3/TRBV12-4	TGTGCCAGCAGCCGGCGGGACAGGGTCTACGAGCAGTACTTC	CASSRRDRVYEQYF